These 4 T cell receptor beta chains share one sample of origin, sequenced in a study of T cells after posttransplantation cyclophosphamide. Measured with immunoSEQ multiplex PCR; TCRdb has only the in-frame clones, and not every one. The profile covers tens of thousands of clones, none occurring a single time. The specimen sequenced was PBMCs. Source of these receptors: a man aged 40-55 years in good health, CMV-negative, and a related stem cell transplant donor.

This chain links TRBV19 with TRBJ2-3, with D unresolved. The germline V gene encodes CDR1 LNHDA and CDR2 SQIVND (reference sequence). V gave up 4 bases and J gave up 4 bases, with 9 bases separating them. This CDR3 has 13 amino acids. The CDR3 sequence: CASSSGNPDTQYF. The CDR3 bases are TGTGCCAGTAGTAGCGGAAACCCAGATACGCAGTATTTT.

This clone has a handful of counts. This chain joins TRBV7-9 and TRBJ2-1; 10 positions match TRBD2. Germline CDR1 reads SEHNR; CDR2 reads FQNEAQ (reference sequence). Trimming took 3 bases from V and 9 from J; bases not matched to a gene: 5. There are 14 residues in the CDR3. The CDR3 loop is CASSLLAGAGEQFF. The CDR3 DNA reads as TGTGCCAGCAGCTTGCTAGCGGGAGCGGGTGAGCAGTTCTTC.

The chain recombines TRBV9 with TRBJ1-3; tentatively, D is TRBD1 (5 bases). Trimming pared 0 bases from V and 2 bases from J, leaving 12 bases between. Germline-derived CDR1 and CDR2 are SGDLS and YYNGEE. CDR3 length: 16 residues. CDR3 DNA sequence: TGTGCCAGCAGCGTAGCGGGCGGGGCGGCTGGAAACACCATATATTTT. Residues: CASSVAGGAAGNTIYF.

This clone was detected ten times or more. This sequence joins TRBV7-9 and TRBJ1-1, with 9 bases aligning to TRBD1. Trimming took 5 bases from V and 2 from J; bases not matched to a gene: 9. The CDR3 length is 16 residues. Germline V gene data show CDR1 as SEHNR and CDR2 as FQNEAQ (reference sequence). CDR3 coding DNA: TGTGCCAGCAGCGCTCCCGGGGACAGGGCCAACACTGAAGCTTTCTTT. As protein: CASSAPGDRANTEAFF.